This TCR delta chain was identified during a study of gamma-delta T cells after stem cell transplantation. The CDR3 sequence is 17 residues long. V lost 0 bases and J lost 0, with 16 bases in between. Germline CDR1 GEAIGNYY, CDR2 EKD. TCRdb redid the clone calls on the RT-PCR reads with CATT. The sample carries about 6,500 delta-chain clones, around 25% recorded once. This clone is labeled as medium-sized. The material sequenced was gamma-delta T cells. This chain uses TRDV2 with TRDJ1; D is undetermined. The receptor's source is a human donor. It is not recorded whose cells these are; they may come from a transplant donor. This CDR3 reads CACDTVIVGPYTDKLIF. The CDR3 coding sequence is TGTGCCTGTGACACCGTAATTGTGGGACCCTACACCGATAAACTCATCTTT.